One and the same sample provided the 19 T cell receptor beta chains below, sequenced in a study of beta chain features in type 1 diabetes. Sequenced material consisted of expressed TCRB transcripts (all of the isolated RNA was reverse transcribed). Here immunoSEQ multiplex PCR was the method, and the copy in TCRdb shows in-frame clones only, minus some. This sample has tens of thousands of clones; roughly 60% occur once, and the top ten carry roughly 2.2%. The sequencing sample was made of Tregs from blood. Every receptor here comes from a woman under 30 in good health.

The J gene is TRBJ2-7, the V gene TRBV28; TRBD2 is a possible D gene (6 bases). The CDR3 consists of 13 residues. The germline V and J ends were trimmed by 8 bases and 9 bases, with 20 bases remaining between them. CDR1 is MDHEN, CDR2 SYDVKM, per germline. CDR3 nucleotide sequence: TGTGCCAGCGGAGGGGCGGATCTACGAAGGCAGTACTTC. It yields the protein CASGGADLRRQYF.

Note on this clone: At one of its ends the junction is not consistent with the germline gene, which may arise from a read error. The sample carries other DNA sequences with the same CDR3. CDR3 region: CASSFSGRNTGELFF. In DNA form, the CDR3 reads TGCGCCAGTAGCTTTAGCGGGAGGAACACCGGGGAGCTGTTTTTT. V and J are TRBV5-1 and TRBJ2-2, with TRBD2 identical over 9 bases. This CDR3 is built from 15 residues. CDR1 and CDR2 (germline): SGHRS, YFSETQ.

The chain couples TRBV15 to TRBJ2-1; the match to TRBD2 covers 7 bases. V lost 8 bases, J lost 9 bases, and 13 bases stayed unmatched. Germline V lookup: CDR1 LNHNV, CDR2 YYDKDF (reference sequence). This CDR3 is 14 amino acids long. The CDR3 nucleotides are TGTGCCACCGGAGGAGCGGGGTTGTATGGTGAGCAGTTCTTC. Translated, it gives CATGGAGLYGEQFF.

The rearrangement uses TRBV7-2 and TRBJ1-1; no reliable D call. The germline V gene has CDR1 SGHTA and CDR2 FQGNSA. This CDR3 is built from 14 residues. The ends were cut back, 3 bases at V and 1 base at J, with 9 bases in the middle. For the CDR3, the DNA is TGTGCCAGCAGCTTTCGACGAGGGAACACTGAAGCTTTCTTT. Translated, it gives CASSFRRGNTEAFF.

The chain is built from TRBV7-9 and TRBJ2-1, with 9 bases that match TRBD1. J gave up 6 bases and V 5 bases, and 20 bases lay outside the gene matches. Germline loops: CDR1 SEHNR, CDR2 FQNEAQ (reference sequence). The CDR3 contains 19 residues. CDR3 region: CASSPGGQGSWRSRNEQFF. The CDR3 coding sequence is TGTGCCAGCAGCCCAGGGGGACAGGGTTCCTGGAGGTCTCGCAATGAGCAGTTCTTC.

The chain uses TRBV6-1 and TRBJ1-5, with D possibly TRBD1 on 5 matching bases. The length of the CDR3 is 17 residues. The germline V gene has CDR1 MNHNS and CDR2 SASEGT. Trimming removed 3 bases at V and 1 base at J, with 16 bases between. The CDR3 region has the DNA TGTGCCAGCAGTGACAGGGCGGTATTTCGAAGCAATCAGCCCCAGCATTTT. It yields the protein CASSDRAVFRSNQPQHF.

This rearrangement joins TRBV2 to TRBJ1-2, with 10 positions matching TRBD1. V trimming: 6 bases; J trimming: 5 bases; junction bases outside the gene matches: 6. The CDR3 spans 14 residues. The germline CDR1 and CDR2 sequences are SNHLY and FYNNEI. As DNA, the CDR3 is TGTGCCAGCAGAGAGACAGGGGGCAGTTATGGCTACACCTTC. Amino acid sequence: CASRETGGSYGYTF.

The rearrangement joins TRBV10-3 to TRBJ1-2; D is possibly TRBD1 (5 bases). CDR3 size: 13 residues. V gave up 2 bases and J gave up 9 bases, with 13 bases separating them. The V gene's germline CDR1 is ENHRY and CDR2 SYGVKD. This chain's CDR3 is CAISEGASSRYTF. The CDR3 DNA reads TGTGCCATCAGTGAGGGGGCGTCTTCGCGCTACACCTTC.

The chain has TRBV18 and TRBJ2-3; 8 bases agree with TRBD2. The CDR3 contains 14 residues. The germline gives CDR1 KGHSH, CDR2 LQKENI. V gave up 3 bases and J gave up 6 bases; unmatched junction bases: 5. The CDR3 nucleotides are TGTGCCAGCTCACCCGCGGGAGGTTCGGATACGCAGTATTTT. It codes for CASSPAGGSDTQYF.

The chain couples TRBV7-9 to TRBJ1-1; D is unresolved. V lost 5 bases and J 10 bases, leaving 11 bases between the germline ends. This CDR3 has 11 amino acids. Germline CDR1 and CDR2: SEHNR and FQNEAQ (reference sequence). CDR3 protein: CASSPIAIAFF. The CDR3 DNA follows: TGTGCCAGCAGCCCTATAGCGATAGCTTTCTTT.

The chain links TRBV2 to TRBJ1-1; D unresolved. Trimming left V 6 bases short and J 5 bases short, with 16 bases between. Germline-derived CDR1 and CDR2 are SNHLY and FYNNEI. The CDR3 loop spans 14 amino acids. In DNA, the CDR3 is TGTGCCAGCAGGAGGGAGGTAAGAGGGACTGAAGCTTTCTTT. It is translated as CASRREVRGTEAFF. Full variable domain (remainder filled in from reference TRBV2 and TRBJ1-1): EPEVTQTPSHQVTQMGQEVILRCVPISNHLYFYWYRQILGQKVEFLVSFYNNEISEKSEIFDDQFSVERPDGSNFTLKIRSTKLEDSAMYFCASRREVRGTEAFFGQGTRLTVV.

This chain's CDR3 is CASSLGGSGGGYEQYF. For the CDR3, the DNA is TGTGCCAGCAGCTTAGGGGGTTCGGGGGGGGGCTACGAGCAGTACTTC. The chain links TRBV7-2 to TRBJ2-7, with 8 bases matching TRBD2. Germline V CDR1 and CDR2: SGHTA, FQGNSA. CDR3 length equals 16 residues. Trimming at V came to 1 base and at J to 3 bases, leaving 8 bases not matched to a gene.

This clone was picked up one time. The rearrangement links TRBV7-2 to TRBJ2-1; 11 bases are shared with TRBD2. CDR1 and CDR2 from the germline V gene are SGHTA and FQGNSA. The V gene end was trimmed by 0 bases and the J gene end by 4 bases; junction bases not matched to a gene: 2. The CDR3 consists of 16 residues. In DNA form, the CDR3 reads TGTGCCAGCAGCTTAGCGTCTAGCGGGGGGTACAATGAGCAGTTCTTC. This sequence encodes CASSLASSGGYNEQFF.

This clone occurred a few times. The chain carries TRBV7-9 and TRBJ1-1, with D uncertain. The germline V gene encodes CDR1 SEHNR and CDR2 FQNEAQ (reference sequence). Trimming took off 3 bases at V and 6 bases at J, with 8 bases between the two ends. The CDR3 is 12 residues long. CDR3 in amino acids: CASSLLTPEAFF. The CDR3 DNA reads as TGTGCCAGCAGCTTGCTCACTCCTGAAGCTTTCTTT.

The CDR3: CASSEGVTAFGYTF. CDR3 sequence (DNA): TGCGCCAGCAGCGAGGGGGTCACCGCCTTCGGCTACACCTTC. The chain has TRBV5-1 and TRBJ1-2; perhaps TRBD1 as D (6 bases). Trimming shortened V by 4 bases and J by 8 bases, and 18 bases separated the two germline ends. In germline, CDR1 is SGHRS, CDR2 YFSETQ. The CDR3 covers 14 residues.

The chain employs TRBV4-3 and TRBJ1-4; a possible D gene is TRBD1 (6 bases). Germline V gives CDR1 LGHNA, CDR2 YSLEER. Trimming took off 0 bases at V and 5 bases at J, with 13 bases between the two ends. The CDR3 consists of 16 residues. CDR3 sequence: CASSQERLTGNEKLFF. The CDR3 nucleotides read TGCGCCAGCAGCCAAGAGAGGCTAACAGGGAATGAAAAACTGTTTTTT.

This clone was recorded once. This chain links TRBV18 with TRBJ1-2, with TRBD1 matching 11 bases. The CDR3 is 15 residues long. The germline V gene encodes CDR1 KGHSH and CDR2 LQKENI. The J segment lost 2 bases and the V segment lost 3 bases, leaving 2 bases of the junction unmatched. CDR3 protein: CASSPDRGRNYGYTF. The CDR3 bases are TGTGCCAGCTCACCGGACAGGGGGCGCAACTATGGCTACACCTTC.

The CDR3, as DNA: TGCGCCAGCAGCTTTGGGGCAGGGAACACCTACGAGCAGTACTTC. Its translation is CASSFGAGNTYEQYF. The J gene is TRBJ2-7, the V gene TRBV5-1; TRBD1 is a possible D gene (5 bases). V gave up 2 bases and J gave up 2 bases, with 14 bases separating them. Per the germline V gene, CDR1 is SGHRS and CDR2 is YFSETQ. The CDR3 sequence is 15 residues long. Supplemented by reference TRBV5-1 and TRBJ2-7, the full variable domain reads KAGVTQTPRYLIKTRGQQVTLSCSPISGHRSVSWYQQTPGQGLQFLFEYFSETQRNKGNFPGRFSGRQFSNSRSEMNVSTLELGDSALYLCASSFGAGNTYEQYFGPGTRLTVT.

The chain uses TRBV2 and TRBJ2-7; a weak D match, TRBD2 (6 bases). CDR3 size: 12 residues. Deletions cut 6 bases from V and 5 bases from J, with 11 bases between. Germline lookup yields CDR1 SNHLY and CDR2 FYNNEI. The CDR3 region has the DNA TGTGCCAGCAGGCGGGATGGTGACGAGCAGTACTTC. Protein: CASRRDGDEQYF. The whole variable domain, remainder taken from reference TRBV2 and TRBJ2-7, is EPEVTQTPSHQVTQMGQEVILRCVPISNHLYFYWYRQILGQKVEFLVSFYNNEISEKSEIFDDQFSVERPDGSNFTLKIRSTKLEDSAMYFCASRRDGDEQYFGPGTRLTVT.